The sequence of this T cell receptor (beta chain) was determined in a study of blood T cells in healthy people across ages. Whole-study findings and limits: Diversity estimates drawn from one million T cells were deemed underestimates. Naive T cell percentage showed a strong correlation with TCR beta diversity.

This CDR3 comprises 13 residues. Germline V gene lookup returns CDR1 MNHEY and CDR2 SVGEGT. The ends were cut back, 6 bases at V and 6 bases at J, with 13 bases in the middle. Many counts were recorded for this clonotype. The antigen is undetermined. The donors, aged roughly 6 to 95, were healthy Caucasians from Russia. Each sample yielded at least 7 million isolated PBMCs. A second roughly 7 to 11 cycle PCR used barcoded and J-beta primers. One entry per CDR3 protein, called by TCRdb with MiXCR from the 5' RACE reads. This repertoire shows 550,000 to 650,000 distinct CDR3 sequences, about 30% found once; its top ten account for 15% to 18%.

The sample consisted of blood. The origin of this receptor is an elderly woman in good health. The chain employs TRBV6-2 or TRBV6-3 and TRBJ2-3; a possible D gene is TRBD2 (6 bases). This chain's CDR3 is CASRYTLADTQYF. CDR3 nucleotide sequence: TGTGCCAGCAGATACACTCTAGCGGATACGCAGTATTTT.